This T cell receptor (beta chain) was retrieved from a study of blood T cell repertoires in COVID-19. On the study more broadly: PBMCs, B-cell-depleted T cells, or T cells provided the cDNA or gDNA that made up the material.

TCRdb's table, derived via immunoSEQ multiplex PCR, lists solely in-frame clones and lacks some. The sample yields approximately 130,000 clones, 88% seen once. The CDR3 length is 18 residues. Germline V lookup: CDR1 MGHRA, CDR2 YSYEKL. V dropped 5 bases and J dropped 2 bases, with 24 bases sitting between them. V usage is TRBV4-1 and J usage is TRBJ1-1; no reliable D call. The TCR comes from a human donor in a cohort sampled during active COVID-19. Sequenced input: peripheral blood. The DNA of the CDR3 is TGCGCCAGCAGCTTCCGTCTACCCGGGTCCAAGATAAACACTGAAGCTTTCTTT. This sequence encodes CASSFRLPGSKINTEAFF.